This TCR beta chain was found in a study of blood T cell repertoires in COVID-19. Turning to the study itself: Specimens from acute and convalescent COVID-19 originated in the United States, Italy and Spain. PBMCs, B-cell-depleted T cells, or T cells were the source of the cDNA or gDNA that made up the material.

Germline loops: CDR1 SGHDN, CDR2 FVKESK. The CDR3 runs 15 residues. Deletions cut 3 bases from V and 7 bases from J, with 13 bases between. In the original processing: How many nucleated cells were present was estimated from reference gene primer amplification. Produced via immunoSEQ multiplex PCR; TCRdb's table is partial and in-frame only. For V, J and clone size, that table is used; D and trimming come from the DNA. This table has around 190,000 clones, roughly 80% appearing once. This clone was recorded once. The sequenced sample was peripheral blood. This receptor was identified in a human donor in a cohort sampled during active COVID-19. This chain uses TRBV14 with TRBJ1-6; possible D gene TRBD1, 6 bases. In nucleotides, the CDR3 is TGTGCCAGCAGCCAGTCGGACAGCTCGAATTCACCCCTCCACTTT. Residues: CASSQSDSSNSPLHF.